This TCR beta chain was observed in a study of TIL therapy for anti-PD-1-resistant metastatic lung cancer. Across the whole study: Tumors had a median PD-L1 proportion score of 6%.

As for time point: pre-treatment sample, taken before nivolumab and TIL therapy. Regarding the study as a whole: Treatment-naive, never-smoker and oncogene-addicted patients were overrepresented in this highly selected cohort.

Germline V gives CDR1 ENHRY, CDR2 SYGVKD. The CDR3 has 15 amino acids. Trimming cost V 2 bases and J 1 base, with 11 bases left between them. Concerning this clone: Its specificity is not known.

Sequencing used immunoSEQ v3. TCRdb's copy holds only in-frame clones and misses some; the assay was immunoSEQ multiplex PCR. The sample comprises 60,000 or so clones, about 69% of which are singletons, and 5.5% to 8.5% rests with the top ten. This chain uses TRBV10-3 with TRBJ2-5; D possibly matches TRBD1 or TRBD2 (6 bases each). Sequenced here: blood, sampled at baseline. The receptor's source is a person between 25 and 79 years old with non-small cell lung cancer. Written as DNA, the CDR3 is TGTGCCATCAGTGAGGGTGGGGGGCCCCAAGAGACCCAGTACTTC. This sequence encodes CAISEGGGPQETQYF.